This is a list of T cell receptor beta chains from one sample in a study of blood T cell repertoires in COVID-19. Using immunoSEQ multiplex PCR, the repertoire was profiled, and TCRdb retains in-frame clones only, with some absent. The data show some 270,000 clones, approximately 83% seen once. Sequencing was done on a sample of PBMCs or T cells enriched from blood (not recorded which). These receptor sequences come from a man aged 45-65 years who had recovered from COVID-19. The CDR3 runs from the conserved cysteine through the conserved F or W. D genes are given only for firm matches. Clone size, where shown, is once, few, many, or a class for clones that have expanded.

D gene: NA; V gene: TRBV2; J gene: TRBJ2-3; clone size: NA; CDR3 protein: CASSDGAGATDTQYF; CDR3 DNA: TGTGCCAGCAGTGACGGCGCAGGGGCTACAGATACGCAGTATTTT
D gene: NA; V gene: TRBV12-3/TRBV12-4; J gene: TRBJ1-2; clone size: NA; CDR3 protein: CASSTRTYGYTF; CDR3 DNA: TGTGCCAGCAGTACCAGAACCTATGGCTACACCTTC
D gene: NA; V gene: TRBV28; J gene: TRBJ2-6; clone size: NA; CDR3 protein: CASSRRGSGANVLTF; CDR3 DNA: TGTGCCAGCAGCCGCAGGGGCTCTGGGGCCAACGTCCTGACTTTC
D gene: NA; V gene: TRBV28; J gene: TRBJ2-3; clone size: NA; CDR3 protein: CASTPAPGKRGDTQYF; CDR3 DNA: TGTGCCAGCACCCCCGCGCCAGGGAAGAGAGGAGATACGCAGTATTTT
D gene: NA; V gene: TRBV29-1; J gene: TRBJ1-1; clone size: NA; CDR3 protein: CSHSQGLRAEAFF; CDR3 DNA: TGCAGCCATTCGCAGGGACTCCGGGCTGAAGCTTTCTTT
D gene: TRBD1; V gene: TRBV9; J gene: TRBJ2-7; clone size: NA; CDR3 protein: CASSEHRGIGYEQYF; CDR3 DNA: TGTGCCAGCAGCGAACACAGGGGAATAGGGTACGAGCAGTACTTC
D gene: NA; V gene: TRBV18; J gene: TRBJ2-3; clone size: few; CDR3 protein: CASSITGTKSTDTQYF; CDR3 DNA: TGTGCCAGCTCAATCACCGGGACAAAGAGCACAGATACGCAGTATTTT
D gene: TRBD1; V gene: TRBV12-3/TRBV12-4; J gene: TRBJ2-5; clone size: few; CDR3 protein: CASSNRGGETQYF; CDR3 DNA: TGTGCCAGCAGCAACAGGGGTGGGGAGACCCAGTACTTC
D gene: NA; V gene: TRBV20-1; J gene: TRBJ2-7; clone size: NA; CDR3 protein: CSASRSPEQYF; CDR3 DNA: TGCAGTGCTAGCCGGTCTCCCGAGCAGTACTTC
D gene: NA; V gene: TRBV10-3; J gene: TRBJ2-2; clone size: NA; CDR3 protein: CAIRDRGNTGELFF; CDR3 DNA: TGTGCCATCAGGGATAGGGGGAACACCGGGGAGCTGTTTTTT
D gene: TRBD1; V gene: TRBV2; J gene: TRBJ1-2; clone size: NA; CDR3 protein: CASSRTGGGYTF; CDR3 DNA: TGTGCCAGCAGTCGGACAGGGGGCGGCTACACCTTC
D gene: TRBD2; V gene: TRBV10-3; J gene: TRBJ2-1; clone size: NA; CDR3 protein: CATGGTSRYEQFF; CDR3 DNA: TGTGCCACCGGTGGGACTAGTAGGTACGAGCAGTTCTTC
D gene: NA; V gene: TRBV7-9; J gene: TRBJ2-2; clone size: NA; CDR3 protein: CASSAGPLTGELFF; CDR3 DNA: TGTGCCAGCAGCGCGGGACCGCTAACCGGGGAGCTGTTTTTT
D gene: TRBD2; V gene: TRBV11-2; J gene: TRBJ2-5; clone size: NA; CDR3 protein: CASSLGGLAGGMFETQYF; CDR3 DNA: TGTGCCAGCAGCTTAGGAGGACTAGCGGGTGGAATGTTTGAGACCCAGTACTTC
D gene: NA; V gene: TRBV5-4; J gene: TRBJ1-2; clone size: NA; CDR3 protein: CASSLDPTANYGYTF; CDR3 DNA: TGTGCCAGCAGCTTGGACCCCACAGCTAACTATGGCTACACCTTC
D gene: TRBD1; V gene: TRBV18; J gene: TRBJ1-5; clone size: few; CDR3 protein: CASSPDRDQPQHF; CDR3 DNA: TGTGCCAGCTCACCAGACAGGGATCAGCCCCAGCATTTT
D gene: NA; V gene: TRBV9; J gene: TRBJ2-5; clone size: NA; CDR3 protein: CASSVGTSYQETQYF; CDR3 DNA: TGTGCCAGCAGCGTCGGGACTTCGTACCAAGAGACCCAGTACTTC
D gene: NA; V gene: TRBV5-4; J gene: TRBJ1-2; clone size: NA; CDR3 protein: CASSFPGRPDYGYTF; CDR3 DNA: TGTGCCAGCAGCTTTCCAGGGCGCCCCGACTATGGCTACACCTTC
D gene: TRBD1; V gene: TRBV6-4; J gene: TRBJ2-1; clone size: NA; CDR3 protein: CASSGQGDGEQFF; CDR3 DNA: TGTGCCAGCAGCGGACAGGGGGACGGTGAGCAGTTCTTC
D gene: NA; V gene: TRBV2; J gene: TRBJ1-3; clone size: NA; CDR3 protein: CASSGGRALSTIYF; CDR3 DNA: TGTGCCAGCTCGGGGGGTAGGGCGTTGAGCACCATATATTTT
D gene: TRBD2; V gene: TRBV7-8; J gene: TRBJ2-7; clone size: NA; CDR3 protein: CASSLVGTSGTRHTYEQYF; CDR3 DNA: TGTGCCAGCAGCTTAGTAGGGACTAGCGGGACCCGCCATACCTACGAGCAGTACTTC
D gene: NA; V gene: TRBV29-1; J gene: TRBJ1-1; clone size: NA; CDR3 protein: CSVGGRNTEAFF; CDR3 DNA: TGCAGCGTTGGCGGCAGAAACACTGAAGCTTTCTTT
D gene: TRBD1; V gene: TRBV19; J gene: TRBJ1-1; clone size: few; CDR3 protein: CASSIGTGGVAFF; CDR3 DNA: TGTGCCAGTAGTATCGGGACAGGGGGCGTAGCTTTCTTT